This TCR beta chain was found in a study of T-cell reconstitution after alpha-beta-depleted transplantation in children. Findings and limits, study-wide: Surviving recipient T cells and intrathymic progenitors accounted for some patients' high TCRbeta diversity at day 60. Several hundred expanded graft clones reportedly supplied alpha-beta T cells about two months after transplant.

Trimming at V came to 5 bases and at J to 5 bases, leaving 3 bases not matched to a gene. Germline V CDR1 and CDR2: DFQATT, SNEGSKA (reference sequence). The CDR3 totals 12 residues. A library of TCRbeta sequences, prepared with unique molecular identifiers, was generated. One entry per CDR3 protein, called by TCRdb with MiXCR from the PCR reads. Of over 150,000 distinct CDR3 sequences listed, about 6.6% are singletons. This clonotype was counted between two and nine times. Its antigen is not known. V and J are TRBV20-1 and TRBJ1-2, with 9 bases lining up with TRBD1. The TCR sequence derives from a boy younger than 10 with acute lymphoblastic leukemia, due to receive a stem cell transplant. This specimen consisted of PBMCs, obtained before TCRalphabeta/CD19-depleted stem cell transplant. This CDR3 is CSAADRGYGYTF. CDR3 bases: TGCAGTGCTGCGGACAGGGGTTATGGCTACACCTTC.